This T cell receptor (beta chain) was captured in a study of T cells in Graves' hyperthyroidism and ophthalmopathy. Findings and limits, study-wide: The blood repertoire included most of the expanded thyroid clonotypes above 0.001.

The study defined stable Graves' hyperthyroidism as no ophthalmopathy progression within 18 months. RNA transcripts were the template for amplifying TCR beta CDR3 regions. The study used the HTBI primer set for a first-round RT-PCR of the TCR CDR3. TCRdb passed the multiplex PCR reads through MiXCR, listing each CDR3 protein once. In the table there are under 400,000 distinct CDR3 sequences, approximately 18% of which are singletons. This clonotype occurred a few times. No antigen is known for it. There are 17 residues in the CDR3. With 2 bases clipped from V and 3 bases from J, the junction kept 7 bases outside the gene matches. Germline values: CDR1 LNHDA, CDR2 SQIVND (reference sequence).

What was sequenced was blood. The J gene is TRBJ2-1, the V gene TRBV19; TRBD2 matches 10 bases. This TCR derives from a woman aged 50 to 65 with Graves' hyperthyroidism. DNA for the CDR3: TGTGCCAGTAGTATAATTGGGGGGACTAGCGACTACAATGAGCAGTTCTTC. Its translation is CASSIIGGTSDYNEQFF.